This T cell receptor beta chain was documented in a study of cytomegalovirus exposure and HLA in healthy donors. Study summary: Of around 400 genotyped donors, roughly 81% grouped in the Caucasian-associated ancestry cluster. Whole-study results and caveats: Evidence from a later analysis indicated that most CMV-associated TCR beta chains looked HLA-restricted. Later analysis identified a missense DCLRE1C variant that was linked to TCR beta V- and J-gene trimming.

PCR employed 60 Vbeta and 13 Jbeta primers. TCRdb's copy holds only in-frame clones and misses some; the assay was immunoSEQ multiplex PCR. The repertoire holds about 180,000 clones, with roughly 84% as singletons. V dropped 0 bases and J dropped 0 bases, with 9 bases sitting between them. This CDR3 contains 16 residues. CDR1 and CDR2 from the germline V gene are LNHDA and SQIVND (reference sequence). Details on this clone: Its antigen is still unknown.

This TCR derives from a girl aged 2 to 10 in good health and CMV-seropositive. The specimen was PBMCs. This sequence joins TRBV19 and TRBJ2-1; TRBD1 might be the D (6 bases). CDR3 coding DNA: TGTGCCAGTAGTATAGAGGGGGCGAACTCCTACAATGAGCAGTTCTTC. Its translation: CASSIEGANSYNEQFF.